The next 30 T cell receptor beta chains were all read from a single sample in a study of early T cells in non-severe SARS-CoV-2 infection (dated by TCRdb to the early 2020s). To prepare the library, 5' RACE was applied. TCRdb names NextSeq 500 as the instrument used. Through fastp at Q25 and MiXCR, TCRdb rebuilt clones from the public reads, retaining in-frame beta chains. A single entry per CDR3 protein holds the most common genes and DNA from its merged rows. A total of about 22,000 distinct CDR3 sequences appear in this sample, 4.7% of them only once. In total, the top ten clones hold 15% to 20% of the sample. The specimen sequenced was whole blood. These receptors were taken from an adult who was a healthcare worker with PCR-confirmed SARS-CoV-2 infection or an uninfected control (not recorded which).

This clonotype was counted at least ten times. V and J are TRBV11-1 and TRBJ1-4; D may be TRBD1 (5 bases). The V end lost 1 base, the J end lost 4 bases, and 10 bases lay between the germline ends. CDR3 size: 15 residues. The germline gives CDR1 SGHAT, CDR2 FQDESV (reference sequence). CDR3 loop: CASSLGDRINEKLFF. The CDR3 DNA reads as TGTGCCAGCAGCTTAGGGGACCGGATTAATGAAAAACTGTTTTTT.

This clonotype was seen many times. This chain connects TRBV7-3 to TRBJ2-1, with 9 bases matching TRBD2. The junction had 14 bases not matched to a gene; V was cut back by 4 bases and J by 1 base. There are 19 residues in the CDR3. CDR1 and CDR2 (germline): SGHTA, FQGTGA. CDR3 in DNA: TGTGCCAGCAGCTCCCCCGGACTAGGTAGCGGGGGTTCCTACAATGAGCAGTTCTTC. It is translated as CASSSPGLGSGGSYNEQFF.

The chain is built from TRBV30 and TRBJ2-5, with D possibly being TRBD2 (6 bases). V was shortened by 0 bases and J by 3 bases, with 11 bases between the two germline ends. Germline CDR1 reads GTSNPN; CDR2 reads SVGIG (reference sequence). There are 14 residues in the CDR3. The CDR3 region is CAWSVPTGEETQYF. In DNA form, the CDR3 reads TGTGCCTGGAGTGTACCGACGGGAGAAGAGACCCAGTACTTC.

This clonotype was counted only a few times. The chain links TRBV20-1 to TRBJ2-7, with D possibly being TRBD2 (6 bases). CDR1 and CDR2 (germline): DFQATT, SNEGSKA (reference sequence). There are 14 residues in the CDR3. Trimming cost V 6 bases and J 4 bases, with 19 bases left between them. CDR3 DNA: TGCAGTGCAATGCCCCGGGACTCCTATTACGAGCAGTACTTC. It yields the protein CSAMPRDSYYEQYF.

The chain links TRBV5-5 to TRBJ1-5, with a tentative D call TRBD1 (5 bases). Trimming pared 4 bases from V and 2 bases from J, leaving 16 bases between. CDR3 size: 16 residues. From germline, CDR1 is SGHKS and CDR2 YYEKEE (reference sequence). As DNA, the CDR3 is TGTGCCAGCAGCGGGACGGGACGGGGCGGCAATCAGCCCCAGCATTTT. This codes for CASSGTGRGGNQPQHF.

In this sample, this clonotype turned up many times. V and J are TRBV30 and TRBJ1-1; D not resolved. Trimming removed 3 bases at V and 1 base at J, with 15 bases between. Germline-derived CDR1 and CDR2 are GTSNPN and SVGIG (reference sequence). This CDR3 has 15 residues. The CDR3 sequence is CAWRWASSPNTEAFF. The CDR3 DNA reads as TGTGCCTGGAGGTGGGCGAGTAGCCCGAACACTGAAGCTTTCTTT.

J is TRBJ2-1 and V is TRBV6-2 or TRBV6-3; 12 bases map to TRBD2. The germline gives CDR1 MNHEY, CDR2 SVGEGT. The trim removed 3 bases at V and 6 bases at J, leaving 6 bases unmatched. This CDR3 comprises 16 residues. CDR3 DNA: TGTGCCAGCAGTTATAGACTAGCGGGGGCCATCAATGAGCAGTTCTTC. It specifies CASSYRLAGAINEQFF.

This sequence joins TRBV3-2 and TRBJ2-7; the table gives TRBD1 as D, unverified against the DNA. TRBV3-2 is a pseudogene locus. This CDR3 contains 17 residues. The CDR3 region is CASPFRCRQGRSYEQYF. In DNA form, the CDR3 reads TGTGCCAGCCCATTTAGATGTCGGCAGGGGCGATCCTACGAGCAGTACTTC.

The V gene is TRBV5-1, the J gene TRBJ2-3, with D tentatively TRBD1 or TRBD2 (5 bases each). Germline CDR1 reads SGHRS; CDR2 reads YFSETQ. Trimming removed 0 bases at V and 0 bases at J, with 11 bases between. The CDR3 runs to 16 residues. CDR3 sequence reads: CASSLAGQGSTDTQYF. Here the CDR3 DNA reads TGCGCCAGCAGCTTGGCGGGGCAGGGAAGCACAGATACGCAGTATTTT.

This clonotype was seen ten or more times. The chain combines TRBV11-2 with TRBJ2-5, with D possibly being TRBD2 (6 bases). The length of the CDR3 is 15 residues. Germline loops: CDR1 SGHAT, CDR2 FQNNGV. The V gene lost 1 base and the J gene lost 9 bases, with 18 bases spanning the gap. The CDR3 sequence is CASSLGYSGQEAQYF. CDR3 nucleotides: TGTGCCAGCAGCTTAGGGTACAGCGGGCAAGAAGCCCAGTACTTC.

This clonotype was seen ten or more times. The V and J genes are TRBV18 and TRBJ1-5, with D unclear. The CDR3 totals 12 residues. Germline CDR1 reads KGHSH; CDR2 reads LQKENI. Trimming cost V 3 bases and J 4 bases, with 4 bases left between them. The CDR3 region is CASSPGNQPQHF. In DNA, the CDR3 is TGTGCCAGCTCACCGGGGAATCAGCCCCAGCATTTT.

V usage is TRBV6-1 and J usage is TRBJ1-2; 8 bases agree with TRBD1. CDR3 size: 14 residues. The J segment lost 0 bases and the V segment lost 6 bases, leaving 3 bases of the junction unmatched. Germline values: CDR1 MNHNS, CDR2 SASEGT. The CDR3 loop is CASRTTGANYGYTF. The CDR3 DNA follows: TGTGCCAGCAGAACGACAGGGGCTAACTATGGCTACACCTTC.

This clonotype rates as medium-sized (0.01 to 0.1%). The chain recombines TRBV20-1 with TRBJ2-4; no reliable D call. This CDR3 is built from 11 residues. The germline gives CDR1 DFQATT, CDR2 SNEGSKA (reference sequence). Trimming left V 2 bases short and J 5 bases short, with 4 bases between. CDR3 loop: CSARSENIQYF. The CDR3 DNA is TGCAGTGCTAGAAGCGAAAACATTCAGTACTTC.

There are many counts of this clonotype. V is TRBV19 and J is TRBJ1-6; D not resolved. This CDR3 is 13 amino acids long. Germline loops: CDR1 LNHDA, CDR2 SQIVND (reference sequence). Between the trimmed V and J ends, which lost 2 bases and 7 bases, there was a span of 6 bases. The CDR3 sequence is CASSIRINSPLHF. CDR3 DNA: TGTGCCAGTAGTATACGAATAAATTCACCCCTCCACTTT.

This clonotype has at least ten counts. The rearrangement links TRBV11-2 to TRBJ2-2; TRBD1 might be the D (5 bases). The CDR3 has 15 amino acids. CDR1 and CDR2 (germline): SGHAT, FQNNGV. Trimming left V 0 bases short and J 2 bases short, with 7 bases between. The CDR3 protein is CASSLDRVNTGELFF. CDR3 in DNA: TGTGCCAGCAGCTTAGACAGGGTAAACACCGGGGAGCTGTTTTTT.

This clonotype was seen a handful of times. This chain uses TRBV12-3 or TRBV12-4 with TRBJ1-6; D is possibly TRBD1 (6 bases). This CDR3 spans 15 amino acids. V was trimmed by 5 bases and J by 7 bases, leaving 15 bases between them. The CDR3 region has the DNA TGTGCCAGCAGTCGGGGGACACCAGACAATTCACCCCTCCACTTT. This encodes CASSRGTPDNSPLHF.

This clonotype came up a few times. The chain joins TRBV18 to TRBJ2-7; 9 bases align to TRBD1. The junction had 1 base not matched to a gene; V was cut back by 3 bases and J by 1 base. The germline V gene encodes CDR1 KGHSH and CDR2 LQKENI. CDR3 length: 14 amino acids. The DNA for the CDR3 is TGTGCCAGCTCACCTGGGACAGGGTCCTACGAGCAGTACTTC. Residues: CASSPGTGSYEQYF.

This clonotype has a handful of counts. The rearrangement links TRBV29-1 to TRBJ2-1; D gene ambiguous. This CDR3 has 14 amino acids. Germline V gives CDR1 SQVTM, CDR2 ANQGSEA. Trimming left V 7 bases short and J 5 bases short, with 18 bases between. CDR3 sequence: CSAVLGRRNNEQFF. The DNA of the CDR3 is TGCAGCGCGGTTCTAGGGCGGAGAAACAATGAGCAGTTCTTC.

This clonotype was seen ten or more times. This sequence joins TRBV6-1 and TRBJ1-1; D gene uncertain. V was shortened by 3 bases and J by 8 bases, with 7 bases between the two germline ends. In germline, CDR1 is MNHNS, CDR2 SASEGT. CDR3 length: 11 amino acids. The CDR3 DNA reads TGTGCCAGCAGTGACAGTACAGAAGCTTTCTTT. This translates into CASSDSTEAFF.

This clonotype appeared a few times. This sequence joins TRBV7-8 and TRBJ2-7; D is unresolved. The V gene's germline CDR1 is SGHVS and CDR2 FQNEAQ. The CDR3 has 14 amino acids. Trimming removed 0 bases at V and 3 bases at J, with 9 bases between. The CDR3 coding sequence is TGTGCCAGCAGCTTAGCTACCTACAACTACGAGCAGTACTTC. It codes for CASSLATYNYEQYF.

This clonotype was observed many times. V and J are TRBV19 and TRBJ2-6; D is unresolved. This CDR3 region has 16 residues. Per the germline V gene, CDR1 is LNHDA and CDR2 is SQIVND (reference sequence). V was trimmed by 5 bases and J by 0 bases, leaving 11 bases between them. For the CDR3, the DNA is TGTGCCAGTAGTCCCCGTAGGAACTCTGGGGCCAACGTCCTGACTTTC. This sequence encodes CASSPRRNSGANVLTF.

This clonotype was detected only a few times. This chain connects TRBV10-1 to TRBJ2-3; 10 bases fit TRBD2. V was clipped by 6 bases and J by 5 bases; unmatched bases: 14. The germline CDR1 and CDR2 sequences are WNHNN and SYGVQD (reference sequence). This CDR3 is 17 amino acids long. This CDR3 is CASSRWLAGAPGDTQYF. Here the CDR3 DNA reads TGCGCCAGCAGCCGGTGGCTAGCGGGGGCGCCGGGAGATACGCAGTATTTT.

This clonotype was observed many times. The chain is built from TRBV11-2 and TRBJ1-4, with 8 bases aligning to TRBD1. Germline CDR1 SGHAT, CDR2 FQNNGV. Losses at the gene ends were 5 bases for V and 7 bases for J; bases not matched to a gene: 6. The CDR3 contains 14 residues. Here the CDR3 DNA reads TGTGCCAGCAGCCGGGGACAGGCAACTGAAAAACTGTTTTTT. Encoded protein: CASSRGQATEKLFF.

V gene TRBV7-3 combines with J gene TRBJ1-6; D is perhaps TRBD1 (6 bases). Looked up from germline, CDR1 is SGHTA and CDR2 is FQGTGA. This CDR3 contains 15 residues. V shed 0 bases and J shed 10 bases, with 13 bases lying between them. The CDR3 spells CASSLTGAGRSPLHF. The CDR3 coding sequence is TGTGCCAGCAGCTTAACGGGGGCCGGACGATCACCCCTCCACTTT.

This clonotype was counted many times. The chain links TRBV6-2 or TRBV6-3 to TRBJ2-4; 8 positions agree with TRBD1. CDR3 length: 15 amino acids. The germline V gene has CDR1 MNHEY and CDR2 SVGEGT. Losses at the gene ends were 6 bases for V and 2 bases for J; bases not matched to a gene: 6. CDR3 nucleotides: TGTGCCAGCAGCTTAAGGACAGGGTCCAAAAACATTCAGTACTTC. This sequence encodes CASSLRTGSKNIQYF.

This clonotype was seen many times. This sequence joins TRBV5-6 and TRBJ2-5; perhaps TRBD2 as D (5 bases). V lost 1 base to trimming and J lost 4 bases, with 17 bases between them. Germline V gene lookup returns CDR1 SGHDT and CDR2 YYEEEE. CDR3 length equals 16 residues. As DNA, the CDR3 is TGTGCCAGCAGCTTGCCCCTCAGGCGGGTGGGAGAGACCCAGTACTTC. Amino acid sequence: CASSLPLRRVGETQYF.

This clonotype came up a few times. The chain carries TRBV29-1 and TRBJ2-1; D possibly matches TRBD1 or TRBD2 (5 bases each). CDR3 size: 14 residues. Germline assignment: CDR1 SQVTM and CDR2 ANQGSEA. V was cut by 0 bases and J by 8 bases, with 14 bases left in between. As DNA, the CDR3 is TGCAGCGTTGAAGACCGGGGCAGCGAGGATGAGCAGTTCTTC. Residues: CSVEDRGSEDEQFF.

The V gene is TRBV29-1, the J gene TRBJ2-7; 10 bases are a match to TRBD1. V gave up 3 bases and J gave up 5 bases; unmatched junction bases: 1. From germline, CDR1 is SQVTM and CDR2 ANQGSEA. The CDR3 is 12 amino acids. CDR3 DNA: TGCAGCGTTGACGGACAGGGGGACGAGCAGTACTTC. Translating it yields CSVDGQGDEQYF.

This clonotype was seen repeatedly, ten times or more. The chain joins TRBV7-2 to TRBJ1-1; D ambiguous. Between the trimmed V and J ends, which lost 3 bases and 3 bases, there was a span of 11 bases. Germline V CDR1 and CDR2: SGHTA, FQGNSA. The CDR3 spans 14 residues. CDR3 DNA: TGTGCCAGCAGCTTGGGCTTGGTATACACTGAAGCTTTCTTT. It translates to CASSLGLVYTEAFF.

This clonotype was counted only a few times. As DNA, the CDR3 is TGTGCCTGGAGTGGAAGCACCGGGGAGCTGTTTTTT. Translated, it gives CAWSGSTGELFF. The V call is TRBV30, the J call TRBJ2-2; the D is unclear. The germline V gene encodes CDR1 GTSNPN and CDR2 SVGIG (reference sequence). This CDR3 is 12 amino acids long. V lost 1 base, J lost 4 bases, and 4 bases lay in between.